The 17 T cell receptor beta chains listed next were all sequenced from one sample in a study of blood T cells in healthy people across ages. A second PCR of about 6 to 11 cycles used a sample-barcoded 5' primer and a J-beta primer mix. From the 5' RACE reads, TCRdb called clonotypes with MiXCR, one entry per CDR3 protein. Among a few hundred thousand distinct CDR3 sequences listed, about half were seen once. What was sequenced was blood. These TCRs come from a man aged 60-69 years in good health.

This sequence joins TRBV12-3 or TRBV12-4 and TRBJ2-7; the D gene is possibly TRBD2 (6 bases). V dropped 2 bases and J dropped 6 bases, with 14 bases sitting between them. This CDR3 is 14 amino acids long. The CDR3 spells CASSLSGGIPEQYF. Written as DNA, the CDR3 is TGTGCCAGCAGTTTATCGGGCGGGATCCCCGAGCAGTACTTC.

This clonotype turned up a few times. This chain joins TRBV6-2 or TRBV6-3 and TRBJ2-5; possible D gene TRBD1, 6 bases. The V end was cut by 10 bases, the J end by 2 bases, with 14 bases between. This CDR3 has 13 amino acids. Looked up from germline, CDR1 is MNHEY and CDR2 is SVGEGT. Here the CDR3 reads CATRKGVQETQYF. CDR3 in DNA: TGTGCCACACGCAAGGGGGTACAAGAGACCCAGTACTTC.

This chain joins TRBV7-9 and TRBJ2-7; D uncertain. Germline CDR1 is SEHNR and CDR2 is FQNEAQ (reference sequence). Trimming cost V 5 bases and J 6 bases, with 11 bases left between them. CDR3 size: 12 residues. The CDR3: CASSPSISEQYF. CDR3 in DNA: TGTGCCAGCAGCCCATCGATCAGCGAGCAGTACTTC.

V is TRBV15 and J is TRBJ1-5, with TRBD1 matching 7 bases. Germline loops: CDR1 LNHNV, CDR2 YYDKDF (reference sequence). The V and J ends lost 1 base and 3 bases, in that order; junction bases with no gene match: 3. The CDR3 loop spans 15 amino acids. CDR3 nucleotides: TGTGCCACCAGCAGAGTGGACAGGTCCAATCAGCCCCAGCATTTT. Protein: CATSRVDRSNQPQHF.

This clonotype was seen more than once but under ten times. The gene calls are TRBV12-3 or TRBV12-4 and TRBJ1-2; no clear D gene. V lost 4 bases to trimming and J lost 8 bases, with 8 bases between them. The CDR3 is 11 amino acids. CDR3 bases: TGTGCCAGCAGTTCCGGTTGGGGCTACACCTTC. Translating it yields CASSSGWGYTF.

This chain joins TRBV5-1 and TRBJ2-1, with D unclear. Trimming took off 0 bases at V and 3 bases at J, with 13 bases between the two ends. CDR1 and CDR2 from the germline V gene are SGHRS and YFSETQ. The CDR3 has 16 residues. The CDR3 spells CASSLDQATFYNEQFF. The CDR3 DNA sequence: TGCGCCAGCAGCTTGGACCAGGCTACGTTCTACAATGAGCAGTTCTTC.

The chain joins TRBV20-1 to TRBJ2-7; D gene ambiguous. From germline, CDR1 is DFQATT and CDR2 SNEGSKA (reference sequence). The V and J ends lost 6 bases and 4 bases respectively, with 10 bases between them. The CDR3 consists of 11 residues. CDR3 DNA sequence: TGCAGTGCCCAGACACTTTACGAGCAGTACTTC. It is translated as CSAQTLYEQYF.

This clonotype occurred many times. J is TRBJ2-7 and V is TRBV9; no clear D gene. This CDR3 spans 13 amino acids. The V gene's germline CDR1 is SGDLS and CDR2 YYNGEE. Trimming stripped 0 bases from V and 6 bases from J, with 10 bases between. The CDR3 bases are TGTGCCAGCAGCGTAGGGGCTCTCGGCGAGCAGTACTTC. Amino acids: CASSVGALGEQYF.

The V call is TRBV5-6, the J call TRBJ2-5; D not resolved. CDR1 and CDR2 from the germline V gene are SGHDT and YYEEEE. The V and J ends lost 2 bases and 6 bases respectively, with 5 bases between them. The CDR3 totals 11 residues. The CDR3 sequence: CASSFEKTQYF. DNA for the CDR3: TGTGCCAGCAGCTTTGAGAAGACCCAGTACTTC.

The chain links TRBV12-3 or TRBV12-4 to TRBJ1-5; D perhaps matches TRBD1 (6 bases). V gave up 2 bases and J gave up 5 bases, with 13 bases separating them. This CDR3 contains 15 residues. DNA of the CDR3: TGTGCCAGCAGTTTATTAGCAGGGGTCGATCAGCCCCAGCATTTT. Amino acid sequence: CASSLLAGVDQPQHF.

The chain recombines TRBV25-1 with TRBJ2-5; TRBD1 agrees at 7 bases. Germline CDR1 MGHDK, CDR2 SYGVNS. The V segment lost 1 base and the J segment 1 base; nucleotides outside the gene matches: 6. CDR3 length equals 16 residues. The CDR3 sequence: CASSESREGAQETQYF. The CDR3 DNA is TGTGCCAGCAGTGAATCCCGTGAGGGGGCCCAAGAGACCCAGTACTTC.

The CDR3 here is CSARGQSYGYTF. DNA of the CDR3: TGCAGTGCTAGAGGACAGAGCTATGGCTACACCTTC. The chain carries TRBV20-1 and TRBJ1-2; perhaps TRBD1 as D (5 bases). The germline V and J ends were trimmed by 1 base and 4 bases, with 7 bases remaining between them. CDR1 DFQATT and CDR2 SNEGSKA come from the germline V gene (reference sequence). The CDR3 length is 12 residues.

In this sample, this clonotype turned up a few times. The CDR3 coding sequence is TGTGCCAGCAGCTTGACTAGCGGGTCAGATACGCAGTATTTT. It specifies CASSLTSGSDTQYF. The chain couples TRBV7-3 to TRBJ2-3; 10 positions agree with TRBD2. V lost 3 bases to trimming and J lost 4 bases; unmatched junction nucleotides: 1. The germline V gene has CDR1 SGHTA and CDR2 FQGTGA. The CDR3 has 14 amino acids.

V and J are TRBV5-6 and TRBJ2-1; 11 nucleotides match TRBD2. Trimming at V came to 4 bases and at J to 10 bases, leaving 7 bases not matched to a gene. CDR1 is SGHDT and CDR2 is YYEEEE in the germline V gene. The CDR3 has 14 residues. The CDR3 nucleotides are TGTGCCAGCAGCGAGATAGCGGGAGGGCGAGAGCAGTTCTTC. Translation: CASSEIAGGREQFF.

V gene TRBV7-3 combines with J gene TRBJ2-7, with D perhaps being TRBD1 or TRBD2 (7 bases each). The CDR3 totals 13 residues. Germline CDR1 and CDR2: SGHTA and FQGTGA. With 5 bases removed from V and 4 bases from J, the gap between germline ends came to 12 bases. The CDR3 is CASSAGGGYEQYF. Written as DNA, the CDR3 is TGTGCCAGCAGCGCAGGGGGGGGTTACGAGCAGTACTTC.

The count of this clonotype is one. This may come from a read error, since a much larger clone is one base off. The genes are TRBV12-3 or TRBV12-4 and TRBJ2-3, with 7 bases lining up with TRBD2. This CDR3 is built from 16 residues. The junction had 13 bases not matched to a gene; V was cut back by 6 bases and J by 4 bases. CDR3 bases: TGTGCCAGCAGCGAGGTCGGGGGGTCGAACGCAGATACGCAGTATTTT. It is translated as CASSEVGGSNADTQYF.

J is TRBJ2-1 and V is TRBV20-1, with D perhaps matching TRBD1 (5 bases). The CDR3 length is 17 residues. Trimming removed 0 bases from V and 5 bases from J, with 20 bases in between. Germline lookup yields CDR1 DFQATT and CDR2 SNEGSKA (reference sequence). The CDR3 DNA reads TGCAGTGCTAGAGATGGCCTACAACAGGCTGTAGACAATGAGCAGTTCTTC. This translates into CSARDGLQQAVDNEQFF.